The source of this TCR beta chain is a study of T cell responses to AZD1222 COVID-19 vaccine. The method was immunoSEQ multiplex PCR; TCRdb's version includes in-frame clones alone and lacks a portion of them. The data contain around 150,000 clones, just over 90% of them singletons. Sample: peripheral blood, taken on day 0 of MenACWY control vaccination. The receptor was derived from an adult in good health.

The CDR3 is CASSRSAYEQYF. The CDR3 DNA reads as TGTGCCAGCAGCCGATCCGCCTACGAGCAGTACTTC. The rearrangement joins TRBV4-2 to TRBJ2-7; D gene uncertain. With 4 bases removed from V and 2 bases from J, the gap between germline ends came to 6 bases. This CDR3 is built from 12 residues. From germline, CDR1 is LGHNA and CDR2 YNFKEQ.